Each of the 15 T cell receptor beta chains below was sequenced from the same sample in a study of OX40 agonist ivuxolimab in advanced cancers. The repertoire was sequenced with immunoSEQ multiplex PCR; TCRdb's copy has only in-frame clones and lacks some. The sample has around 150,000 clones; 85% to 95% are singletons. The material was CD4+ or CD8+ T cells sorted from blood, obtained in a trial of the OX40 agonist ivuxolimab. These receptors came from an adult with an advanced solid tumor such as melanoma, head and neck, liver or kidney cancer.

The chain joins TRBV4-1 to TRBJ1-5; 7 positions agree with TRBD1. With V trimmed by 3 bases and J by 4 bases, 0 bases remained unmatched. The CDR3 is made up of 13 amino acids. Germline assignment: CDR1 MGHRA and CDR2 YSYEKL. The CDR3 spells CASSQTGNQPQHF. CDR3 nucleotide sequence: TGCGCCAGCAGCCAGACAGGGAATCAGCCCCAGCATTTT.

This chain connects TRBV6-5 to TRBJ2-3; D possibly matches TRBD1 or TRBD2 (5 bases each). The CDR3 is 13 amino acids. The germline V gene has CDR1 MNHEY and CDR2 SVGAGI. Between the trimmed V and J ends, which lost 6 bases and 2 bases, there was a span of 9 bases. CDR3 in DNA: TGTGCCAGCAGCCTGGGGGTCACAGATACGCAGTATTTT. Translated, it gives CASSLGVTDTQYF.

The chain uses TRBV7-2 and TRBJ1-2; 7 bases fit TRBD1. V lost 1 base to trimming and J lost 4 bases; unmatched junction nucleotides: 6. The CDR3 loop spans 15 amino acids. From germline, CDR1 is SGHTA and CDR2 FQGNSA. CDR3 nucleotide sequence: TGTGCCAGCAGCTTAGGGGACAGAGAAGGCTATGGCTACACCTTC. This codes for CASSLGDREGYGYTF.

Worth noting for this clone: This same CDR3 is encoded by further DNA sequences in the sample. The J gene is TRBJ1-5, the V gene TRBV4-1, with D possibly matching TRBD1 (6 bases). CDR1 and CDR2 (germline): MGHRA, YSYEKL. CDR3 size: 17 residues. The V end was cut by 4 bases, the J end by 7 bases, with 23 bases between. The DNA of the CDR3 is TGCGCCAGCAGCCGCAGGTGGAGGGGGTTTGAGAACCAGCCCCAGCATTTT. It is translated as CASSRRWRGFENQPQHF.

V and J are TRBV28 and TRBJ2-5, with D perhaps assigned TRBD1 or TRBD2 (5 bases each). This CDR3 region has 16 residues. In germline, CDR1 is MDHEN, CDR2 SYDVKM. The V end was cut by 6 bases, the J end by 1 base, with 18 bases between. The CDR3 is CASRPTGLGPQETQYF. The CDR3 DNA follows: TGTGCCAGCAGGCCTACGGGGCTGGGGCCCCAAGAGACCCAGTACTTC.

V usage is TRBV7-2 and J usage is TRBJ2-6; D is ambiguous. The CDR3 runs 16 residues. Trimming cost V 5 bases and J 4 bases, with 15 bases left between them. Per germline, CDR1 SGHTA and CDR2 FQGNSA. CDR3 sequence reads: CASSATGRLGANVLTF. CDR3 bases: TGTGCCAGCAGCGCTACCGGGCGTCTGGGGGCCAACGTCCTGACTTTC.

The chain joins TRBV7-2 to TRBJ2-1; the D gene is possibly TRBD2 (6 bases). Germline values: CDR1 SGHTA, CDR2 FQGNSA. V dropped 1 base and J dropped 5 bases, with 9 bases sitting between them. CDR3 size: 14 residues. CDR3 bases: TGTGCCAGCAGCTTAGGGCTAGCGAACAATGAGCAGTTCTTC. This translates into CASSLGLANNEQFF.

V and J are TRBV4-2 and TRBJ1-3; D ambiguous. Trimming cost V 1 base and J 0 bases, with 4 bases left between them. CDR1 and CDR2 from the germline V gene are LGHNA and YNFKEQ. The CDR3 consists of 14 residues. CDR3 residues: CASSQAPSGNTIYF. CDR3 DNA sequence: TGTGCCAGCAGCCAAGCCCCCTCTGGAAACACCATATATTTT.

The chain combines TRBV7-3 with TRBJ2-1; D is unresolved. CDR1 and CDR2 from the germline V gene are SGHTA and FQGTGA. Trimming left V 4 bases short and J 9 bases short, with 13 bases between. The CDR3 has 13 residues. In nucleotides, the CDR3 is TGTGCCAGCAGCTACGCCAAAGGCGGTGAGCAGTTCTTC. It translates to CASSYAKGGEQFF.

CDR3 coding DNA: TGTGCCAGCAGCCCCGGACTTAACGGGGAGACCCAGTACTTC. Translating gives CASSPGLNGETQYF. The rearrangement joins TRBV5-6 to TRBJ2-5; weak D call: TRBD2 (5 bases). The germline gives CDR1 SGHDT, CDR2 YYEEEE. There are 14 residues in the CDR3. Trimming stripped 4 bases from V and 5 bases from J, with 15 bases between.

This chain joins TRBV6-5 and TRBJ2-3; the match to TRBD1 covers 8 bases. In germline, CDR1 is MNHEY, CDR2 SVGAGI. Trimming took 2 bases from V and 5 from J; bases not matched to a gene: 9. The CDR3 runs 16 residues. In DNA form, the CDR3 reads TGTGCCAGCAGTTACAGTATTGCAGGGGGCGGAGATACGCAGTATTTT. Its translation: CASSYSIAGGGDTQYF.

V is TRBV5-1 and J is TRBJ1-2; 7 bases agree with TRBD1. The CDR3 is made up of 15 amino acids. Looked up from germline, CDR1 is SGHRS and CDR2 is YFSETQ. The V gene end was trimmed by 2 bases and the J gene end by 8 bases; junction bases not matched to a gene: 12. CDR3 sequence: CASSFQLGQRTGYTF. CDR3 coding DNA: TGCGCCAGCAGCTTTCAGCTGGGACAGCGAACCGGCTACACCTTC.

This chain connects TRBV10-3 to TRBJ2-5, with 7 bases that match TRBD2. CDR3 length: 12 residues. Unmatched junction bases numbered 7, after V lost 11 bases and J lost 4 bases. Germline loops: CDR1 ENHRY, CDR2 SYGVKD. CDR3: CAAGLERETQYF. CDR3 sequence (DNA): TGTGCCGCCGGACTAGAAAGAGAGACCCAGTACTTC.

The rearrangement links TRBV6-5 to TRBJ1-4; tentatively, D is TRBD1 (6 bases). The CDR3 has 15 amino acids. Germline V gene sequence: CDR1 MNHEY, CDR2 SVGAGI. V lost 0 bases and J 10 bases, leaving 15 bases between the germline ends. CDR3 DNA sequence: TGTGCCAGCAGTTACTCGGCCAGGGGAAGTATAAAACTGTTTTTT. It specifies CASSYSARGSIKLFF.

The chain joins TRBV5-1 to TRBJ2-2; D not certain. The V and J ends lost 4 bases and 1 base respectively, with 5 bases between them. The CDR3 sequence is 13 residues long. Germline V lookup: CDR1 SGHRS, CDR2 YFSETQ. The CDR3 DNA reads TGCGCCAGCAGCCCGAGGAACACCGGGGAGCTGTTTTTT. Translating it yields CASSPRNTGELFF.